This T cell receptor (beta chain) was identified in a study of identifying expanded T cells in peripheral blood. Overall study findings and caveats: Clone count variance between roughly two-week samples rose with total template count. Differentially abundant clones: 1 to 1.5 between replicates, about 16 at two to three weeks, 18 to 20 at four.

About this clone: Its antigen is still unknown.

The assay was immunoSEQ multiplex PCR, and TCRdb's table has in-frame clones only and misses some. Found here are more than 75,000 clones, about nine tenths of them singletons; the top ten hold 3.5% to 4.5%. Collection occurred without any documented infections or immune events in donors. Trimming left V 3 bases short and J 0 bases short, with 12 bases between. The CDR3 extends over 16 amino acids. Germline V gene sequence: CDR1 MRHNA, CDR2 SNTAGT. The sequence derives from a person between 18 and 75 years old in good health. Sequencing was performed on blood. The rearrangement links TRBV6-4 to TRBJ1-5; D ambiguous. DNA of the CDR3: TGTGCCAGCAGTGAGGGTACATCGAATAGCAATCAGCCCCAGCATTTT. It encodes CASSEGTSNSNQPQHF.